These 21 T cell receptor beta chains share one sample of origin, sequenced in a study of T cells in Graves' hyperthyroidism and ophthalmopathy. Amplified TCR beta CDR3 regions derived from RNA transcripts. In the first-round RT-PCR of the TCR CDR3, the HTBI primer set was used. TCRdb re-analysed the multiplex PCR reads in MiXCR, keeping a single row per CDR3 protein. There are 650,000 to 850,000 distinct CDR3 sequences in the sample; 15% to 20% occur only once, and around 17% lies in the top ten. Sequenced input: blood. Receptor source: a woman aged 45-59 years with Graves' hyperthyroidism that later progressed to Graves' ophthalmopathy.

This clonotype has only a few counts. The chain combines TRBV5-1 with TRBJ2-2; D unclear. Germline V gene lookup returns CDR1 SGHRS and CDR2 YFSETQ. CDR3 length equals 12 residues. V dropped 6 bases and J dropped 4 bases, with 7 bases sitting between them. CDR3 DNA sequence: TGCGCCAGCATGGGGATCACCGGGGAGCTGTTTTTT. Amino acids: CASMGITGELFF. The full variable domain, rest sourced from reference TRBV5-1 and TRBJ2-2, is KAGVTQTPRYLIKTRGQQVTLSCSPISGHRSVSWYQQTPGQGLQFLFEYFSETQRNKGNFPGRFSGRQFSNSRSEMNVSTLELGDSALYLCASMGITGELFFGEGSRLTVL.

There are a few counts of this clonotype. This chain links TRBV5-1 with TRBJ1-6; 8 positions match TRBD1. The CDR3 consists of 17 residues. The germline V gene encodes CDR1 SGHRS and CDR2 YFSETQ. V shed 5 bases, J shed 0 bases, and the junction held 7 bases outside the gene matches. CDR3 residues: CASRPGQGSSYNSPLHF. Here the CDR3 DNA reads TGCGCCAGCAGACCAGGACAGGGAAGCTCCTATAATTCACCCCTCCACTTT.

This clonotype was observed at least ten times. The chain joins TRBV5-1 to TRBJ1-2; D is uncertain. Germline values: CDR1 SGHRS, CDR2 YFSETQ. The CDR3 totals 16 residues. V lost 2 bases to trimming and J lost 0 bases, with 14 bases between them. CDR3 protein: CASSLVPDLSNYGYTF. The DNA for the CDR3 is TGCGCCAGCAGCTTAGTGCCGGACCTCTCTAACTATGGCTACACCTTC.

This clonotype was counted only a few times. The V call is TRBV2, the J call TRBJ2-7, with TRBD2 matching 9 bases. Germline CDR1 SNHLY, CDR2 FYNNEI. With 4 bases clipped from V and 6 bases from J, the junction kept 7 bases outside the gene matches. The CDR3 is made up of 14 amino acids. The CDR3 sequence is CASSAASGGTEQYF. In nucleotides, the CDR3 is TGTGCCAGCAGTGCGGCGAGCGGGGGGACCGAGCAGTACTTC.

In this sample, this clonotype turned up a few times. V and J are TRBV24-1 and TRBJ1-5; D is uncertain. This CDR3 is 13 amino acids long. Germline assignment: CDR1 KGHDR and CDR2 SFDVKD. V was pared by 4 bases and J by 0 bases, with 3 bases between. The CDR3, as DNA: TGTGCCACCAGTGACGATAGCAATCAGCCCCAGCATTTT. Residues: CATSDDSNQPQHF.

This chain connects TRBV4-2 to TRBJ2-7; D is possibly TRBD2 (6 bases). Trimming pared 3 bases from V and 2 bases from J, leaving 11 bases between. The V gene's germline CDR1 is LGHNA and CDR2 YNFKEQ. The CDR3 contains 14 residues. DNA of the CDR3: TGTGCCAGCAGCCACCGGGGGAATACCTACGAGCAGTACTTC. This translates into CASSHRGNTYEQYF.

This clonotype was counted many times. The V and J genes are TRBV7-9 and TRBJ2-5, with 8 bases identical to TRBD2. The CDR3 runs 16 residues. J gave up 0 bases and V 4 bases, and 7 bases lay outside the gene matches. The germline gives CDR1 SEHNR, CDR2 FQNEAQ (reference sequence). The CDR3 here is CASSWLAGTNQETQYF. The CDR3 DNA follows: TGTGCCAGCAGCTGGTTAGCGGGGACAAACCAAGAGACCCAGTACTTC.

This clonotype was counted many times. This chain uses TRBV6-2 or TRBV6-3 with TRBJ1-1; D remains unclear. In germline, CDR1 is MNHEY, CDR2 SVGEGT. CDR3 length: 12 residues. Trimming stripped 2 bases from V and 0 bases from J, with 1 base between. CDR3 loop: CASSYLNTEAFF. CDR3 DNA sequence: TGTGCCAGCAGTTACCTGAACACTGAAGCTTTCTTT.

This clonotype was seen more than once but under ten times. The chain couples TRBV29-1 to TRBJ1-1; 7 bases are a match to TRBD1. Trimming at V came to 8 bases and at J to 4 bases, leaving 10 bases not matched to a gene. The CDR3 extends over 13 amino acids. From germline, CDR1 is SQVTM and CDR2 ANQGSEA. The CDR3 DNA reads as TGCAGCTCCAGGGGGGGAATAGGCACTGAAGCTTTCTTT. Translating gives CSSRGGIGTEAFF. Looking up the rest from reference TRBV29-1 and TRBJ1-1 gives the full variable domain: SAVISQKPSRDICQRGTSLTIQCQVDSQVTMMFWYRQQPGQSLTLIATANQGSEATYESGFVIDKFPISRPNLTFSTLTVSNMSPEDSSIYLCSSRGGIGTEAFFGQGTRLTVV.

CDR3 nucleotides: TGTGCCAGCAGTTACCGGACAGCCTACGAGCAGTACTTC. Its translation is CASSYRTAYEQYF. V gene TRBV6-9 combines with J gene TRBJ2-7, with D perhaps TRBD1 (6 bases). The V gene's germline CDR1 is MNHGY and CDR2 SVAAGI. The CDR3 consists of 13 residues. V was pared by 3 bases and J by 2 bases, with 8 bases between.

This clonotype was detected ten times or more. The V call is TRBV2, the J call TRBJ2-5, with 7 bases fitting TRBD1. Germline V gene lookup returns CDR1 SNHLY and CDR2 FYNNEI. The CDR3 covers 13 residues. J lost 5 bases, V lost 4 bases, and 4 bases had no gene match. Here the CDR3 reads CASSAQGVETQYF. In nucleotides, the CDR3 is TGTGCCAGCAGTGCGCAGGGGGTGGAGACCCAGTACTTC.

There are many counts of this clonotype. The chain carries TRBV20-1 and TRBJ1-1; D remains unclear. V was cut by 3 bases and J by 3 bases, with 11 bases left in between. This CDR3 is 13 amino acids long. CDR1 and CDR2 (germline): DFQATT, SNEGSKA (reference sequence). CDR3 sequence (DNA): TGCAGTGCTAGGCGGGTCGAGTACACTGAAGCTTTCTTT. Protein sequence: CSARRVEYTEAFF.

This clonotype was counted at least ten times. This chain connects TRBV7-8 to TRBJ1-5; D is unclear. V lost 0 bases to trimming and J lost 2 bases, with 11 bases between them. Looked up from germline, CDR1 is SGHVS and CDR2 is FQNEAQ. The CDR3 contains 16 residues. CDR3 in amino acids: CASSLAAVPGNQPQHF. The CDR3 nucleotides read TGTGCCAGCAGCTTAGCAGCAGTACCGGGCAATCAGCCCCAGCATTTT.

This clonotype was counted ten times or more. V and J are TRBV20-1 and TRBJ2-1; perhaps D is TRBD1 or TRBD2 (6 bases each). This CDR3 spans 18 amino acids. Germline V gives CDR1 DFQATT, CDR2 SNEGSKA (reference sequence). Trimming removed 5 bases from V and 0 bases from J, with 23 bases in between. CDR3 sequence reads: CSAPHMGGDLHSYNEQFF. The CDR3 DNA is TGCAGTGCTCCTCACATGGGGGGCGACCTTCACTCCTACAATGAGCAGTTCTTC.

This chain uses TRBV4-2 with TRBJ1-2, with D maybe TRBD1 (5 bases). Germline V gene sequence: CDR1 LGHNA, CDR2 YNFKEQ. The CDR3 spans 15 residues. Trimming removed 0 bases at V and 2 bases at J, with 10 bases between. The CDR3 is CASSQDSTGNYGYTF. The CDR3 region has the DNA TGTGCCAGCAGCCAAGATAGCACAGGAAACTATGGCTACACCTTC.

The J gene is TRBJ1-4, the V gene TRBV7-6; no clear D gene. The germline V gene encodes CDR1 SGHVS and CDR2 FNYEAQ. V was trimmed by 0 bases and J by 8 bases, leaving 13 bases between them. This CDR3 comprises 15 residues. The DNA of the CDR3 is TGTGCCAGCAGCTTAGCTGGGGTTGGGCGAGAAAAACTGTTTTTT. It yields the protein CASSLAGVGREKLFF.

This clonotype was counted at least ten times. The J gene is TRBJ2-3, the V gene TRBV20-1; 11 bases map to TRBD2. Per the germline V gene, CDR1 is DFQATT and CDR2 is SNEGSKA (reference sequence). The CDR3 runs to 18 residues. Losses at the gene ends were 6 bases for V and 5 bases for J; bases not matched to a gene: 19. The CDR3: CSASVGTSGTWDRDTQYF. Here the CDR3 DNA reads TGCAGTGCGTCAGTAGGGACTAGCGGCACCTGGGATAGAGATACGCAGTATTTT.

There are many counts of this clonotype. This chain connects TRBV11-2 to TRBJ1-1; D possibly corresponds to TRBD1 (6 bases). The CDR3 runs 14 residues. CDR1 is SGHAT and CDR2 is FQNNGV in the germline V gene. Deletions cut 6 bases from V and 6 bases from J, with 17 bases between. This chain's CDR3 is CASRNWASGAEAFF. CDR3 in DNA: TGTGCCAGCAGAAACTGGGCCTCAGGGGCTGAAGCTTTCTTT.

This clonotype has more than one count but fewer than ten. DNA of the CDR3: TGTGCCAGCACCGAAAACAGGGGGCTAAACTATGGCTACACCTTC. Amino acids: CASTENRGLNYGYTF. The genes are TRBV2 and TRBJ1-2; 9 bases fit TRBD1. Germline V lookup: CDR1 SNHLY, CDR2 FYNNEI. With V trimmed by 7 bases and J by 2 bases, 8 bases remained unmatched. This CDR3 spans 15 amino acids.

In this sample, this clonotype turned up a few times. This sequence joins TRBV5-1 and TRBJ1-2, with 8 positions matching TRBD1. This CDR3 has 17 amino acids. CDR1 is SGHRS and CDR2 is YFSETQ in the germline V gene. Trimming took 3 bases from V and 5 from J; bases not matched to a gene: 15. The CDR3 spells CASSSDRGGGQGYGYTF. The DNA for the CDR3 is TGCGCCAGCAGCTCAGACAGAGGAGGAGGACAGGGTTATGGCTACACCTTC. Based on the CDR3 plus reference TRBV5-1 and TRBJ1-2, the full variable domain is KAGVTQTPRYLIKTRGQQVTLSCSPISGHRSVSWYQQTPGQGLQFLFEYFSETQRNKGNFPGRFSGRQFSNSRSEMNVSTLELGDSALYLCASSSDRGGGQGYGYTFGSGTRLTVV.

In this sample, this clonotype turned up a few times. J is TRBJ2-2 and V is TRBV19, with D uncertain. Per the germline V gene, CDR1 is LNHDA and CDR2 is SQIVND (reference sequence). This CDR3 region has 17 residues. V was cut by 7 bases and J by 2 bases, with 20 bases left in between. For the CDR3, the DNA is TGTGCCAGTATCGCTGGCGAAGACGAGGCCAACACCGGGGAGCTGTTTTTT. Its translation is CASIAGEDEANTGELFF.